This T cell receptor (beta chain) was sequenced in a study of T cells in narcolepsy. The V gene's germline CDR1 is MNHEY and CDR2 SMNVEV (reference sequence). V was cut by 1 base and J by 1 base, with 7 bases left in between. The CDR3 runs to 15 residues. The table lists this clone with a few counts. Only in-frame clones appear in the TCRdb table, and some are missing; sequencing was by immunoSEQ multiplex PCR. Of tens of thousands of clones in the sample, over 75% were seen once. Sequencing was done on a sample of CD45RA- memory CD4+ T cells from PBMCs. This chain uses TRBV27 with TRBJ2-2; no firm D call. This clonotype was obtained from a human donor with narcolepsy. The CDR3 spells CASSLLRGNTGELFF. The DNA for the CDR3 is TGTGCCAGCAGTTTATTACGAGGGAACACCGGGGAGCTGTTTTTT.